This is a list of T cell receptor beta chains from one sample in a study of blood T cell repertoires in COVID-19. Measured with immunoSEQ multiplex PCR; TCRdb has only the in-frame clones, and not every one. This sample has about 310,000 clones, with over 75% found just once. Sequenced: peripheral blood. Receptors originate from a man aged 50-59 years with active or convalescent COVID-19. Both conserved end residues are part of each CDR3. A D gene is named only where the DNA matches it firmly. Clone sizes are given selectively: once, few, many, or a class where the clone is expanded.

. TRBJ1-2 TRBV2 once CASIDDRRMVGTF TGTGCCAGCATCGACGACAGACGTATGGTCGGCACCTTC
. TRBJ1-5 TRBV3-1/TRBV3-2 . CASSLGRGYNQPQHF TGTGCCAGCAGCCTAGGCAGGGGTTACAATCAGCCCCAGCATTTT
TRBD2 TRBJ2-3 TRBV5-1 . CASSLSPSGGTTDTQYF TGCGCCAGCAGCTTGTCCCCTAGCGGGGGGACCACAGATACGCAGTATTTT
TRBD1 TRBJ1-2 TRBV5-1 . CASSLFGTGNGYTF TGCGCCAGCAGCTTGTTTGGGACAGGGAATGGCTACACCTTC
. TRBJ2-1 TRBV19 . CASSTGSDVPYNEQFF TGTGCCAGTAGTACAGGGTCCGATGTCCCCTACAATGAGCAGTTCTTC
. TRBJ2-1 TRBV18 . CASSPPNDGAYNEQFF TGTGCCAGCTCACCACCAAATGACGGAGCCTACAATGAGCAGTTCTTC
TRBD1 TRBJ1-5 TRBV20-1 once CSASQNRGRPQHF TGCAGTGCTAGTCAGAACAGGGGCCGGCCCCAGCATTTT
TRBD2 TRBJ2-1 TRBV29-1 . CSVLAVNEQFF TGCAGCGTTCTAGCGGTCAATGAGCAGTTCTTC
. TRBJ1-2 TRBV2 . CASTETDYGYTF TGTGCCAGCACCGAGACTGACTATGGCTACACCTTC
TRBD2 TRBJ2-3 TRBV29-1 . CSVVTSGGPGWQYF TGCAGCGTTGTAACTAGCGGGGGGCCGGGATGGCAGTATTTT
TRBD2 TRBJ2-1 TRBV7-2 . CASSPAGGGEQFF TGTGCCAGCAGCCCCGCGGGGGGCGGCGAGCAGTTCTTC
TRBD1 TRBJ1-6 TRBV6-6 . CASSYSAGGSNSPLHF TGTGCCAGCAGTTACTCGGCAGGGGGAAGTAATTCACCCCTCCACTTT
TRBD1 TRBJ1-1 TRBV25-1 . CASSEDRVAFF TGTGCCAGCAGTGAAGACAGGGTAGCTTTCTTT
. TRBJ2-2 TRBV2 . CASSVYRPTGELFF TGTGCCAGCAGTGTTTACAGGCCTACCGGGGAGCTGTTTTTT
TRBD1 TRBJ1-3 TRBV3-1/TRBV3-2 . CASRPDRVGGNTIYF TGTGCCAGCAGGCCTGACAGGGTTGGCGGAAACACCATATATTTT
TRBD1 TRBJ1-4 TRBV2 . CASSASLQGPGEKLFF TGTGCCAGCAGTGCCAGCCTACAGGGGCCGGGGGAAAAACTGTTTTTT
. TRBJ1-4 TRBV28 . CASSPRGGGSYEKLFF TGTGCCAGCAGTCCCCGTGGTGGGGGGAGTTATGAAAAACTGTTTTTT
. TRBJ2-1 TRBV10-3 . CATFVGGGSYNEQFF TGTGCCACTTTCGTGGGAGGGGGCTCCTACAATGAGCAGTTCTTC
TRBD1 TRBJ1-5 TRBV6-5 . CASSSDRGQPQHF TGTGCCAGCAGTTCGGACAGGGGTCAGCCCCAGCATTTT
TRBD1 TRBJ2-6 TRBV5-1 . CASRGQEAGANVLTF TGCGCCAGCCGAGGACAGGAAGCTGGGGCCAACGTCCTGACTTTC
TRBD2 TRBJ2-1 TRBV4-3 . CASSRGLAGDYNEQFF TGCGCCAGCAGCCGGGGACTAGCGGGGGACTACAATGAGCAGTTCTTC
TRBD2 TRBJ2-1 TRBV3-1/TRBV3-2 . CASSQVVGLAGNEQFF TGTGCCAGCAGCCAAGTTGTCGGACTAGCGGGAAATGAGCAGTTCTTC
. TRBJ1-1 TRBV28 . CASSKSRGAFF TGTGCCAGCAGTAAGTCCCGGGGGGCTTTCTTT
TRBD1 TRBJ1-4 TRBV6-6 . CASSPQTGTNEKLFF TGTGCCAGCAGTCCCCAGACAGGGACTAATGAAAAACTGTTTTTT
. TRBJ1-1 TRBV19 . CASSRSLNTEAFF TGTGCCAGTAGTAGAAGCCTGAACACTGAAGCTTTCTTT
TRBD1 TRBJ1-1 TRBV5-4 . CASSLDRGRHLAFF TGTGCCAGCAGCTTGGACAGGGGGCGTCATTTGGCTTTCTTT
. TRBJ1-2 TRBV28 many CASSYRDGYTF TGTGCCAGCAGTTACCGAGATGGCTACACCTTC
. TRBJ1-1 TRBV14 . CASSHFLLLRARNTEAFF TGTGCCAGCAGCCATTTCCTCCTCCTCAGGGCCCGGAACACTGAAGCTTTCTTT
TRBD1 TRBJ2-3 TRBV10-2 . CASGPLRGTERTDTQYF TGCGCCAGCGGTCCTTTACGTGGGACAGAGCGCACAGATACGCAGTATTTT
. TRBJ1-6 TRBV9 . CASSVRDINNSPLHF TGTGCCAGCAGCGTACGCGACATAAATAATTCACCCCTCCACTTT